This T cell receptor beta chain was sequenced during a study of early T cells in non-severe SARS-CoV-2 infection. Points from the study as a whole: VDJdb matching skewed toward anti-spike CD8 responses, missing private and CD4 specificities.

TCRdb re-called the 5' RACE reads with MiXCR, one entry per CDR3 protein. The table has tens of thousands of distinct CDR3 sequences, about 9.1% seen once. CDR1 LGHNT and CDR2 FRNRAP come from the germline V gene. After removal of 0 bases from V and 10 bases from J, the junction contained 0 bases not matched to a gene. The CDR3 spans 12 residues. This clonotype came up many times. Its antigen is unknown. This sequence joins TRBV12-5 and TRBJ2-1, with TRBD1 identical over 7 bases. This TCR derives from an adult who was a healthcare worker with PCR-confirmed SARS-CoV-2 infection or an uninfected control (not recorded which). Sequenced material: whole blood. Written as DNA, the CDR3 is TGTGCTAGTGGTTTGGTGGACAGGGAGCAGTTCTTC. Translation: CASGLVDREQFF.